Listed below are T cell receptor beta chains from one sample, sequenced in a study of T cells in Graves' hyperthyroidism and ophthalmopathy. MiXCR, applied by TCRdb to the multiplex PCR reads, yields one record per CDR3 protein. The data show some 460,000 distinct CDR3 sequences, approximately 14% seen once. Source material: blood. The receptors here all came from a woman aged 18-30 years with Graves' hyperthyroidism. Each CDR3 is given with its conserved first and last residue. The D gene is left open where the match is weak. Expanded clones are given a class, and other clones once, few, many or no size at all.

D gene	V gene	clone size	J gene	CDR3 DNA	CDR3 protein
-	TRBV10-3	many	TRBJ1-5	TGTGCCATCAGCTTTGGGGGCAGGGAACAGCCCCAGCATTTT	CAISFGGREQPQHF
-	TRBV6-1	many	TRBJ1-5	TGTGCCAGCAGTTTAGCCCCTAGCAATCAGCCCCAGCATTTT	CASSLAPSNQPQHF
TRBD1	TRBV20-1	-	TRBJ2-7	TGCAGTGCTAGAGCCGGGACAGGGTTCGGCGAGCAGTACTTC	CSARAGTGFGEQYF
-	TRBV28	many	TRBJ1-2	TGTGCCAGCAGCGGAGGATTTGGCTACACCTTC	CASSGGFGYTF
TRBD1	TRBV7-6	many	TRBJ1-1	TGTGCCAGCAGCTTAGGGGCGGGGAGGGGGCGACGGAACACTGAAGCTTTCTTT	CASSLGAGRGRRNTEAFF
-	TRBV5-1	-	TRBJ1-4	TGCGCCAGCAGCCCGCGGGGGGAGGCTAATGAAAAACTGTTTTTT	CASSPRGEANEKLFF
TRBD2	TRBV7-9	many	TRBJ2-3	TGTGCCAGCAGCCCCCGCGGCGGGGGGAGTACAGATACGCAGTATTTT	CASSPRGGGSTDTQYF
-	TRBV5-1	many	TRBJ1-1	TGCGCCAGCAGCTCTCAGACTGAAGCTTTCTTT	CASSSQTEAFF
-	TRBV12-3/TRBV12-4	many	TRBJ2-7	TGTGCCAGCAGCTTAGTTGAGGAATACTACGAGCAGTACTTC	CASSLVEEYYEQYF
-	TRBV19	-	TRBJ1-1	TGTGCCAGTAATTGGGGAGTGGCGGACACTGAAGCTTTCTTT	CASNWGVADTEAFF
TRBD1	TRBV6-5	many	TRBJ1-5	TGTGCCGGCAGTTACGGAGTTACAGGGGGTGGCAATCAGCCCCAGCATTTT	CAGSYGVTGGGNQPQHF
TRBD1	TRBV5-1	many	TRBJ2-7	TGCGCCAGCAGCTTAGACGGGACAGGGGGTTCCGTCGAGCAGTACTTC	CASSLDGTGGSVEQYF
TRBD1	TRBV7-2	many	TRBJ2-7	TGTGCCAGCAGCCGGGACAGAATAAGCTCCTACGAGCAGTACTTC	CASSRDRISSYEQYF